This entry lists 21 T cell receptor beta chains sequenced from one sample in a study of T cells in Graves' hyperthyroidism and ophthalmopathy. Authors of the study amplified TCR beta CDR3 regions from RNA transcripts. When the TCR CDR3 underwent first-round RT-PCR, the HTBI primer set was used. Via MiXCR, TCRdb re-called the multiplex PCR reads, giving one row per CDR3 protein. The table shows some 490,000 distinct CDR3 sequences, with 20% to 25% occurring only once. Sequenced: blood. All receptors derive from a woman in her 70s with Graves' ophthalmopathy.

The V and J genes are TRBV28 and TRBJ2-1; the D gene is possibly TRBD1 (6 bases). The CDR3 is 17 residues long. V was clipped by 8 bases and J by 0 bases, with 20 bases between them. The germline V gene has CDR1 MDHEN and CDR2 SYDVKM. The chain's CDR3 is CASGAPWTASSYNEQFF. The CDR3 DNA follows: TGTGCCAGCGGCGCTCCATGGACAGCGAGCTCCTACAATGAGCAGTTCTTC.

The CDR3 DNA is TGTGCCAGCAGCTTCGGGACGGCGAGGCCCACTGAAGCTTTCTTT. Its protein product is CASSFGTARPTEAFF. This chain connects TRBV7-2 to TRBJ1-1; tentative D call: TRBD1 (5 bases). Germline assignment: CDR1 SGHTA and CDR2 FQGNSA. The CDR3 consists of 15 residues. The V gene lost 3 bases and the J gene lost 4 bases, with 15 bases spanning the gap.

The chain uses TRBV10-1 and TRBJ2-1; 10 nucleotides align to TRBD2. Germline V gene lookup returns CDR1 WNHNN and CDR2 SYGVQD (reference sequence). The ends lost 4 bases at V and 8 bases at J; junction bases unmatched: 2. This CDR3 has 13 amino acids. The CDR3 DNA reads TGCGCCAGCAGTGCCAGCGGGAGGGATGAGCAGTTCTTC. Protein: CASSASGRDEQFF.

The chain has TRBV20-1 and TRBJ2-6, with D possibly being TRBD2 (5 bases). This CDR3 comprises 14 residues. Germline V gives CDR1 DFQATT, CDR2 SNEGSKA (reference sequence). Written as DNA, the CDR3 is TGCAGCTCCGCCGGGGTCGGTGGGGCCAACGTCCTGACTTTC. Translation: CSSAGVGGANVLTF.

V usage is TRBV10-1 and J usage is TRBJ2-7; D remains ambiguous. Germline V gene lookup returns CDR1 WNHNN and CDR2 SYGVQD (reference sequence). The V gene lost 0 bases and the J gene lost 2 bases, with 2 bases spanning the gap. This CDR3 contains 12 residues. The CDR3, as DNA: TGCGCCAGCAGTGAGTCAACCTACGAGCAGTACTTC. Translating gives CASSESTYEQYF.

The rearrangement uses TRBV6-1 and TRBJ2-7; TRBD2 matches at 8 bases. This CDR3 has 14 residues. Germline V gene sequence: CDR1 MNHNS, CDR2 SASEGT. V trimming: 6 bases; J trimming: 4 bases; junction bases outside the gene matches: 8. The CDR3 nucleotides read TGTGCCAGCAGATCCGGGACTAGAGGATACGAGCAGTACTTC. This codes for CASRSGTRGYEQYF.

The rearrangement uses TRBV4-3 and TRBJ2-7, with no clear D. Germline CDR1 and CDR2: LGHNA and YSLEER. Trimming took 0 bases from V and 3 from J, leaving 6 bases between them. The CDR3 has 13 residues. This CDR3 reads CASSQDVVYEQYF. The CDR3 nucleotides read TGCGCCAGCAGCCAAGATGTCGTCTACGAGCAGTACTTC.

This clonotype was recorded a few times. CDR3 bases: TGTGCCAGCAGCAGACTAGGGGGCGTCTATGGCTACACCTTC. Encoded protein: CASSRLGGVYGYTF. The rearrangement links TRBV7-8 to TRBJ1-2; 7 positions agree with TRBD1. The junction had 7 bases not matched to a gene; V was cut back by 5 bases and J by 4 bases. The germline V gene has CDR1 SGHVS and CDR2 FQNEAQ. This CDR3 comprises 14 residues.

Notes on this clonotype: Only one base separates this from a far larger clonotype, so it likely reflects a read error. The CDR3: CASSMLDTQYF. In DNA form, the CDR3 reads TGTGCCAGCAGCATGTTAGATACGCAGTATTTT. The genes are TRBV27 and TRBJ2-3, with unresolved D. Germline V lookup: CDR1 MNHEY, CDR2 SMNVEV (reference sequence). Between the trimmed V and J ends, which lost 6 bases and 5 bases, there was a span of 6 bases. The CDR3 runs to 11 residues.

This clonotype was seen at least ten times. The chain is built from TRBV12-3 or TRBV12-4 and TRBJ1-1, with TRBD1 matching over 7 bases. CDR3 length: 15 amino acids. The V gene end was trimmed by 1 base and the J gene end by 6 bases; junction bases not matched to a gene: 8. The CDR3 loop reads CASSLGAGGTSEAFF. The CDR3 coding sequence is TGTGCCAGCAGTTTAGGGGCAGGGGGTACGTCTGAAGCTTTCTTT.

The rearrangement joins TRBV10-3 to TRBJ2-3; D remains ambiguous. This CDR3 spans 17 amino acids. The V gene's germline CDR1 is ENHRY and CDR2 SYGVKD. Between the trimmed V and J ends, which lost 7 bases and 2 bases, there was a span of 22 bases. CDR3 region: CAINDLSGWRNTDTQYF. In DNA, the CDR3 is TGTGCCATCAATGACCTCTCCGGATGGCGTAACACAGATACGCAGTATTTT.

This clonotype was observed a few times. The CDR3 DNA follows: TGTGCCAGCAGTTTATTGGTAGGGTGGAATCAGCCCCAGCATTTT. Its translation: CASSLLVGWNQPQHF. The chain uses TRBV28 and TRBJ1-5, with unresolved D. Germline V gene lookup returns CDR1 MDHEN and CDR2 SYDVKM. This CDR3 is 15 amino acids long. V was trimmed by 1 base and J by 4 bases, leaving 11 bases between them.

CDR3 sequence: CSAILAGGMSTDTQYF. The CDR3 DNA sequence: TGCAGTGCTATACTAGCGGGGGGGATGAGCACAGATACGCAGTATTTT. This chain joins TRBV20-1 and TRBJ2-3; 13 bases align to TRBD2. Trimming cost V 4 bases and J 0 bases; bases outside gene matches: 4. The CDR3 has 16 residues. Germline assignment: CDR1 DFQATT and CDR2 SNEGSKA (reference sequence).

This clonotype has ten or more counts. This chain connects TRBV12-3 or TRBV12-4 to TRBJ2-1; 9 bases map to TRBD2. After removal of 5 bases from V and 5 bases from J, the junction contained 10 bases not matched to a gene. CDR3 length: 16 amino acids. Written as DNA, the CDR3 is TGTGCCAGCAGTGCCCCGACTAGCGGATACGACAATGAGCAGTTCTTC. This sequence encodes CASSAPTSGYDNEQFF.

This clonotype was seen a handful of times. V is TRBV20-1 and J is TRBJ2-7; 10 nucleotides align to TRBD2. The CDR3 runs 19 residues. V dropped 0 bases and J dropped 3; count of bases not matched to a gene: 17. From germline, CDR1 is DFQATT and CDR2 SNEGSKA (reference sequence). The CDR3, as DNA: TGCAGTGCTAGAGATCCAAAGGGGAGCGGGAGGGGGGGACGCTACGAGCAGTACTTC. This encodes CSARDPKGSGRGGRYEQYF.

This clonotype has at least ten counts. The chain carries TRBV28 and TRBJ2-7; 10 bases match TRBD1. With V trimmed by 6 bases and J by 4 bases, 12 bases remained unmatched. The CDR3 runs 16 residues. Germline V lookup: CDR1 MDHEN, CDR2 SYDVKM. The CDR3 DNA sequence: TGTGCCAGCAGCTCTAGACTCCCGGGACAGGGGTACGAGCAGTACTTC. Its translation is CASSSRLPGQGYEQYF.

The V call is TRBV7-9, the J call TRBJ2-2, with D maybe TRBD2 (6 bases). Trimming pared 1 base from V and 8 bases from J, leaving 14 bases between. The germline V gene has CDR1 SEHNR and CDR2 FQNEAQ (reference sequence). The CDR3 runs to 15 residues. CDR3 in DNA: TGTGCCAGCAGCTTAGGGGGACTGGCTTCGGGGGAGCTGTTTTTT. As protein: CASSLGGLASGELFF.

The rearrangement joins TRBV6-1 to TRBJ2-7; no clear D. CDR3 length equals 12 residues. The germline V gene has CDR1 MNHNS and CDR2 SASEGT. Trimming shortened V by 4 bases and J by 5 bases, and 9 bases separated the two germline ends. The DNA of the CDR3 is TGTGCCAGCAGTGCCAATGCACACGAGCAGTACTTC. This gives the protein CASSANAHEQYF.

There are a few counts of this clonotype. This chain links TRBV19 with TRBJ2-1; TRBD2 aligns across 12 bases. The junction had 6 bases not matched to a gene; V was cut back by 7 bases and J by 8 bases. The CDR3 is made up of 14 amino acids. Germline assignment: CDR1 LNHDA and CDR2 SQIVND (reference sequence). The CDR3 reads CASKTTSGGDEQFF. The CDR3 nucleotides are TGTGCCAGTAAAACGACTAGCGGGGGCGATGAGCAGTTCTTC.

Note on this clonotype: A much bigger clone sits one base away, suggesting this may be a read error. Given the absence of the conserved phenylalanine or tryptophan at the CDR3 end, a read error is likely. The chain uses TRBV19 and TRBJ1-6; D unclear. The CDR3 consists of 14 residues. V gave up 7 bases and J gave up 1 base, with 8 bases separating them. Germline V gives CDR1 LNHDA, CDR2 SQIVND (reference sequence). The CDR3 DNA is TGTGCCAGTAAAGTGGGATCCTATAATTCACCCCTCCACTCT. Translation gives CASKVGSYNSPLHS.

The rearrangement uses TRBV4-3 and TRBJ1-2, with TRBD1 matching over 8 bases. This CDR3 is built from 15 residues. CDR1 is LGHNA, CDR2 YSLEER, per germline. After removal of 4 bases from V and 0 bases from J, the junction contained 4 bases not matched to a gene. CDR3 sequence (DNA): TGCGCCAGCAGCCGGGCAGGGGGCACTAACTATGGCTACACCTTC. It translates to CASSRAGGTNYGYTF.